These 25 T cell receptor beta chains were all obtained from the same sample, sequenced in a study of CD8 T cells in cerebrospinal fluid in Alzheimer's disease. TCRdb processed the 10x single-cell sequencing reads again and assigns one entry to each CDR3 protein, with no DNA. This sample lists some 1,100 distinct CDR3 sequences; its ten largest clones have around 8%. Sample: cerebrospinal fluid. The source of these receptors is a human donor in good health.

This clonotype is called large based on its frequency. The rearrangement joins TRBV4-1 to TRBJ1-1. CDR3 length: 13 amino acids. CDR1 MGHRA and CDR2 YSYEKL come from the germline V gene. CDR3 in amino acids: CASSQQPNTEAFF.

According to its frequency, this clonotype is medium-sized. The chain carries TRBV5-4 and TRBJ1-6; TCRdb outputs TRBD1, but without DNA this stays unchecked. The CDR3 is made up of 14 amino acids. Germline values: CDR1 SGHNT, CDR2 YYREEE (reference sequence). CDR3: CASSFLGGNSPLHF.

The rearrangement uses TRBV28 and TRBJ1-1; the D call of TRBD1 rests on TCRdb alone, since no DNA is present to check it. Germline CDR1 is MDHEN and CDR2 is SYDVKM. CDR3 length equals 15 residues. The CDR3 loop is CASSLGAEGNTEAFF.

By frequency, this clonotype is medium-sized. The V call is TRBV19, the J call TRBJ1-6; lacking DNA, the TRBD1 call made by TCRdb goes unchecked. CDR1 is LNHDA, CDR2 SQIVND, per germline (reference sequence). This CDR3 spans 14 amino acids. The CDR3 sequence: CASSIGQVVSPLHF.

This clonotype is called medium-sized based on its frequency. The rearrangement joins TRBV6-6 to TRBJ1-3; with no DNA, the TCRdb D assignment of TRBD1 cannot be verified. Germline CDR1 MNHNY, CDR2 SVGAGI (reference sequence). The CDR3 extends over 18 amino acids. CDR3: CASSHRVLLPFSGNTIYF.

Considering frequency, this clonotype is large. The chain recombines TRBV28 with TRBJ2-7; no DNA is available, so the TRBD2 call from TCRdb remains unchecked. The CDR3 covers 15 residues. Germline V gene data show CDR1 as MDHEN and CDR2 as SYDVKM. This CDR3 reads CASSPSLAGVYEQYF.

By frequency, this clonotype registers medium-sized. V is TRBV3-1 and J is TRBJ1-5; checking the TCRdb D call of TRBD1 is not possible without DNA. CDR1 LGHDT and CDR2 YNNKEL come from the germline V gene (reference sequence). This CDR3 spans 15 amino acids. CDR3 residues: CASSRQGLGNQPQHF. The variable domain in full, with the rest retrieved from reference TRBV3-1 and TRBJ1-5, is DTAVSQTPKYLVTQMGNDKSIKCEQNLGHDTMYWYKQDSKKFLKIMFSYNNKELIINETVPNRFSPKSPDKAHLNLHINSLELGDSAVYFCASSRQGLGNQPQHFGDGTRLSIL.

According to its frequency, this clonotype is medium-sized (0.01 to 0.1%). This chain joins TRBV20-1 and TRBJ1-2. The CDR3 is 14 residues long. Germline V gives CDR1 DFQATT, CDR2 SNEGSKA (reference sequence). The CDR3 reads CSAIATSQGDGYTF.

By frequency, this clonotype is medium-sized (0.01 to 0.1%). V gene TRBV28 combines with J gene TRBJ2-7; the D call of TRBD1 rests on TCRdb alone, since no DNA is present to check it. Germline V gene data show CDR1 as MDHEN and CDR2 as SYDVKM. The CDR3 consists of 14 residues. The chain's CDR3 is CASSSLDRAGEQYF.

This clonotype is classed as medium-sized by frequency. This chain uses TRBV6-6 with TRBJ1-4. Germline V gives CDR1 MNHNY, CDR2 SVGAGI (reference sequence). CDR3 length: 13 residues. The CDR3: CASSYDDRKALFF.

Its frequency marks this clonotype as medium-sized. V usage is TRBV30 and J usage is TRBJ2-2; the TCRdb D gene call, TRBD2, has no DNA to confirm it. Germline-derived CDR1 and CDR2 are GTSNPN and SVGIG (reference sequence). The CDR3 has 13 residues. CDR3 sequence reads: CAFLPLDTGELFF.

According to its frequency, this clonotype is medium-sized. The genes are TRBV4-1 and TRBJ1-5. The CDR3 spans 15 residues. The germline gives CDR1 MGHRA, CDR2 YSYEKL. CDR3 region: CASSLQDQSNQPQHF.

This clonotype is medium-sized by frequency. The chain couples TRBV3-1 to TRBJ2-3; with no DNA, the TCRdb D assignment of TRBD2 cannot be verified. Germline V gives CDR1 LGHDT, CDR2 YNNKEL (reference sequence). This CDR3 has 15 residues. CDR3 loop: CASSQDLAGTDTQYF.

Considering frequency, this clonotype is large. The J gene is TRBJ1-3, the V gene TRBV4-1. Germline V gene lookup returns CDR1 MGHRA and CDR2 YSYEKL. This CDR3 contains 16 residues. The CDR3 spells CASSQWQGLSGNTIYF.

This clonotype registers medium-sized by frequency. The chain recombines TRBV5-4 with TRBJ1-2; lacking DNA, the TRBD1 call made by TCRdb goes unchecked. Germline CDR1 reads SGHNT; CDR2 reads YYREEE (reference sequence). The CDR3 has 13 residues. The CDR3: CASSPTGPYGYTF.

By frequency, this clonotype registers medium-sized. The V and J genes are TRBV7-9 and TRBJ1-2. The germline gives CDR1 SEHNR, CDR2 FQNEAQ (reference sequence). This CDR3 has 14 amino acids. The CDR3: CASSLAGFNYGYTF.

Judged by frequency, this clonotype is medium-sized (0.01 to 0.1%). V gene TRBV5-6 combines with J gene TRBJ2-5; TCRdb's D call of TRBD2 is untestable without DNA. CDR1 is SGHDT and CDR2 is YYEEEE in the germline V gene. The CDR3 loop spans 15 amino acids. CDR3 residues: CASSPELAGEETQYF. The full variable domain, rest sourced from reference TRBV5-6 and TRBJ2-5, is DAGVTQSPTHLIKTRGQQVTLRCSPKSGHDTVSWYQQALGQGPQFIFQYYEEEERQRGNFPDRFSGHQFPNYSSELNVNALLLGDSALYLCASSPELAGEETQYFGPGTRLLVL.

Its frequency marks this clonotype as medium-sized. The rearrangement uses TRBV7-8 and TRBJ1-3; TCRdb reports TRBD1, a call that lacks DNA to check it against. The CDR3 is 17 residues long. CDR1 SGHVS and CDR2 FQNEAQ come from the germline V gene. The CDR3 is CASSLVGAGESGNTIYF.

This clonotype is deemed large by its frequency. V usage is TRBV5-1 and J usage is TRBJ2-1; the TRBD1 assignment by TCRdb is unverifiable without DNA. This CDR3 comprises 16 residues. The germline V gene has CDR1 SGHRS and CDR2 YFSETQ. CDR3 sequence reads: CASSPGGAGGSKEQFF.

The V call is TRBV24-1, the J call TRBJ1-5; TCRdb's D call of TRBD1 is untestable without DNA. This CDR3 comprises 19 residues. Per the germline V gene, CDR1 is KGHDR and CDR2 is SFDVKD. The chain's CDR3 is CATSDRRHRGYAVEQPQHF.

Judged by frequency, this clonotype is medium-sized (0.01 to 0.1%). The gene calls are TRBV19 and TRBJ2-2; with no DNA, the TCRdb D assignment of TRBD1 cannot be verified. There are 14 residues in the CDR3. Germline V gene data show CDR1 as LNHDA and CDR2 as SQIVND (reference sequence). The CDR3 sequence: CASSGQGNTGELFF.

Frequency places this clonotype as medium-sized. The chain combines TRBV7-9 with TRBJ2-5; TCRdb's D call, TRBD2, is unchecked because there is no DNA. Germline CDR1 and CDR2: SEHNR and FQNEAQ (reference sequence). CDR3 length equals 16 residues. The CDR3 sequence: CASSLGRNSRGETQYF. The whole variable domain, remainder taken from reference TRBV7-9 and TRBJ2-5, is DTGVSQNPRHKITKRGQNVTFRCDPISEHNRLYWYRQTLGQGPEFLTYFQNEAQLEKSRLLSDRFSAERPKGSFSTLEIQRTEQGDSAMYLCASSLGRNSRGETQYFGPGTRLLVL.

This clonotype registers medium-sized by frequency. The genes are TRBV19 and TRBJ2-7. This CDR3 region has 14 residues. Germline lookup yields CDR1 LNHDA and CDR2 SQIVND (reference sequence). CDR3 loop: CASMQGITSYEQYF.

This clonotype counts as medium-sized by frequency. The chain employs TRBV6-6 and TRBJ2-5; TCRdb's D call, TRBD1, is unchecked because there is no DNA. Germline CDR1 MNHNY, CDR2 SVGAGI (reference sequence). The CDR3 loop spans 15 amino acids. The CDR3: CASSLIQGKSETQYF.

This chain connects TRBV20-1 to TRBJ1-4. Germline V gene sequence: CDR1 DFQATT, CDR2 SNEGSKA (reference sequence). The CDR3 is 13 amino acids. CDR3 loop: CSALEGPNEKLFF.